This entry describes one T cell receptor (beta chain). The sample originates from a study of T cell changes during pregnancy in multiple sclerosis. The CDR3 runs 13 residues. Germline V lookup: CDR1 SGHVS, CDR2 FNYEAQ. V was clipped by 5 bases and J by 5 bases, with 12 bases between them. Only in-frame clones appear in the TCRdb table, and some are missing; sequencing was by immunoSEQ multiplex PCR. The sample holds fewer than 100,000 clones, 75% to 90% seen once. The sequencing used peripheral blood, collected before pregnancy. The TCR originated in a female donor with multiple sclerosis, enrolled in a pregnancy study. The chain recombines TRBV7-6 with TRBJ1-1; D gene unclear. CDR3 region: CASSELSGTEAFF. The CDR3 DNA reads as TGTGCCAGCAGCGAACTAAGCGGGACTGAAGCTTTCTTT.